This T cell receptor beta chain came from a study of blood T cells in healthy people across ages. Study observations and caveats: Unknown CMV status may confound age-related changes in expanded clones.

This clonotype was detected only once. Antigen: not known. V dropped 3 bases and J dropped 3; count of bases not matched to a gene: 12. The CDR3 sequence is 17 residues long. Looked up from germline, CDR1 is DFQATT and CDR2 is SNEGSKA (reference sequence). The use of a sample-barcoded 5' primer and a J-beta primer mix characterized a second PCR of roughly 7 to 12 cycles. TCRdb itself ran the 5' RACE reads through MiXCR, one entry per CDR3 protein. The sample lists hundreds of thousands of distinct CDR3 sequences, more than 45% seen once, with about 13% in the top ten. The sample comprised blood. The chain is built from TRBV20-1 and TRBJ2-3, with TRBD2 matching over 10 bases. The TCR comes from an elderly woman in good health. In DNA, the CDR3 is TGCAGTGCTAGGGACCGAAAGCGGGGGGGCCGGACAGATACGCAGTATTTT. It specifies CSARDRKRGGRTDTQYF.